These 14 T cell receptor beta chains originate from one sample sequenced in a study of T cell responses to AZD1222 COVID-19 vaccine. The protocol was immunoSEQ multiplex PCR, while the TCRdb copy is restricted to in-frame clones and leaves out a portion. Seen here are under 140,000 clones, over 75% observed once, and the top ten hold roughly 4.5%. This material consisted of peripheral blood, taken on day 0 of AZD1222 vaccination. The receptors were sampled from an adult in good health.

The chain uses TRBV27 and TRBJ2-6; D remains ambiguous. V was shortened by 3 bases and J by 2 bases, with 2 bases between the two germline ends. CDR3 size: 13 residues. Germline-derived CDR1 and CDR2 are MNHEY and SMNVEV (reference sequence). The CDR3 loop is CASSFPGANVLTF. The CDR3 DNA is TGTGCCAGCAGTTTTCCTGGGGCCAACGTCCTGACTTTC. Drawing the rest from reference TRBV27 and TRBJ2-6, the complete variable domain is EAQVTQNPRYLITVTGKKLTVTCSQNMNHEYMSWYRQDPGLGLRQIYYSMNVEVTDKGDVPEGYKVSRKEKRNFPLILESPSPNQTSLYFCASSFPGANVLTFGAGSRLTVL.

V gene TRBV27 combines with J gene TRBJ1-4; TRBD1 agrees at 8 bases. V lost 3 bases, J lost 2 bases, and 2 bases stayed unmatched. This CDR3 is 15 amino acids long. CDR1 is MNHEY, CDR2 SMNVEV, per germline (reference sequence). Here the CDR3 reads CASSFRGPTNEKLFF. The CDR3 DNA is TGTGCCAGCAGTTTCAGGGGGCCCACTAATGAAAAACTGTTTTTT.

The rearrangement uses TRBV18 and TRBJ1-1; 9 nucleotides agree with TRBD1. There are 16 residues in the CDR3. Germline V gives CDR1 KGHSH, CDR2 LQKENI. J gave up 4 bases and V 5 bases, and 11 bases lay outside the gene matches. The CDR3 DNA follows: TGTGCCAGCTCAGCGGACAGGGGAATGGGGAGCACTGAAGCTTTCTTT. Protein sequence: CASSADRGMGSTEAFF.

The genes are TRBV5-1 and TRBJ1-5, with TRBD1 as a possible D gene (5 bases). This CDR3 comprises 14 residues. The germline CDR1 and CDR2 sequences are SGHRS and YFSETQ. Trimming shortened V by 4 bases and J by 6 bases, and 14 bases separated the two germline ends. Here the CDR3 reads CASSPGGYGQPQHF. The CDR3 DNA reads TGCGCCAGCAGCCCGGGGGGGTACGGTCAGCCCCAGCATTTT.

V is TRBV19 and J is TRBJ2-6; D not resolved. Between the trimmed V and J ends, which lost 0 bases and 0 bases, there was a span of 3 bases. CDR3 length: 15 residues. Germline V gene data show CDR1 as LNHDA and CDR2 as SQIVND (reference sequence). The CDR3 is CASSIEHSGANVLTF. CDR3 bases: TGTGCCAGTAGTATAGAACACTCTGGGGCCAACGTCCTGACTTTC.

V and J are TRBV19 and TRBJ2-5, with unresolved D. Trimming took 4 bases from V and 1 from J, leaving 10 bases between them. Looked up from germline, CDR1 is LNHDA and CDR2 is SQIVND (reference sequence). The CDR3 runs to 14 residues. The CDR3 nucleotides are TGTGCCAGTAGTAGTGTTTCTGGCCAAGAGACCCAGTACTTC. Translated: CASSSVSGQETQYF.

The chain recombines TRBV28 with TRBJ1-1; D gene uncertain. Germline CDR1 is MDHEN and CDR2 is SYDVKM. The ends were cut back, 8 bases at V and 5 bases at J, with 9 bases in the middle. The CDR3 loop spans 11 amino acids. CDR3 bases: TGTGCCAGCTGCCTCTCGACTGAAGCTTTCTTT. Protein: CASCLSTEAFF.

The gene calls are TRBV4-1 and TRBJ1-5; no reliable D call. Germline assignment: CDR1 MGHRA and CDR2 YSYEKL. The CDR3 is 17 residues long. V gave up 1 base and J gave up 0 bases, with 13 bases separating them. This chain's CDR3 is CASSQVIRRDSNQPQHF. In DNA form, the CDR3 reads TGCGCCAGCAGCCAAGTCATACGGCGGGATAGCAATCAGCCCCAGCATTTT.

This clone showed up just a few times. This sequence joins TRBV5-5 and TRBJ1-1; D unclear. Germline V gives CDR1 SGHKS, CDR2 YYEKEE (reference sequence). The CDR3 contains 15 residues. V lost 4 bases to trimming and J lost 2 bases, with 15 bases between them. CDR3 sequence (DNA): TGTGCCAGCAGCCGGGTTCCCGATATTAACACTGAAGCTTTCTTT. As protein: CASSRVPDINTEAFF.

This clone has a single count. V usage is TRBV27 and J usage is TRBJ2-7; weak D call: TRBD2 (6 bases). Germline-derived CDR1 and CDR2 are MNHEY and SMNVEV (reference sequence). V gave up 5 bases and J gave up 1 base, with 9 bases separating them. The length of the CDR3 is 13 residues. The CDR3 sequence: CASSTGGSYEQYF. In DNA form, the CDR3 reads TGTGCCAGCAGTACTGGGGGGTCCTACGAGCAGTACTTC.

The chain is built from TRBV6-5 and TRBJ2-3; 7 bases match TRBD2. The CDR3 is 16 amino acids. Losses at the gene ends were 1 base for V and 5 bases for J; bases not matched to a gene: 9. Germline V gives CDR1 MNHEY, CDR2 SVGAGI. The CDR3 region has the DNA TGTGCCAGCAGTTACTTGGGAGGGAGGGCCGGAGATACGCAGTATTTT. Translation gives CASSYLGGRAGDTQYF.

The V call is TRBV6-6, the J call TRBJ2-2; 11 bases are shared with TRBD2. Germline V gives CDR1 MNHNY, CDR2 SVGAGI (reference sequence). The junction had 7 bases not matched to a gene; V was cut back by 7 bases and J by 6 bases. The CDR3 has 15 residues. The CDR3: CASKGLAGFSGELFF. DNA of the CDR3: TGTGCCAGCAAAGGACTAGCGGGTTTTTCCGGGGAGCTGTTTTTT.

This chain connects TRBV6-5 to TRBJ2-4; 7 nucleotides agree with TRBD2. The germline gives CDR1 MNHEY, CDR2 SVGAGI. This CDR3 contains 14 residues. V lost 7 bases and J lost 7; bases outside the gene matches: 10. This CDR3 reads CASIGGGSANIQYF. CDR3 DNA sequence: TGTGCCAGCATCGGTGGCGGGAGTGCGAACATTCAGTACTTC.

A few counts support this clone. The chain links TRBV11-2 to TRBJ2-7; the match to TRBD2 covers 9 bases. V was clipped by 5 bases and J by 4 bases; unmatched bases: 6. Germline V gene sequence: CDR1 SGHAT, CDR2 FQNNGV. The CDR3 has 14 amino acids. CDR3 DNA: TGTGCCAGCAGCCCGATAGCGGGAGCTTACGAGCAGTACTTC. Its translation: CASSPIAGAYEQYF.